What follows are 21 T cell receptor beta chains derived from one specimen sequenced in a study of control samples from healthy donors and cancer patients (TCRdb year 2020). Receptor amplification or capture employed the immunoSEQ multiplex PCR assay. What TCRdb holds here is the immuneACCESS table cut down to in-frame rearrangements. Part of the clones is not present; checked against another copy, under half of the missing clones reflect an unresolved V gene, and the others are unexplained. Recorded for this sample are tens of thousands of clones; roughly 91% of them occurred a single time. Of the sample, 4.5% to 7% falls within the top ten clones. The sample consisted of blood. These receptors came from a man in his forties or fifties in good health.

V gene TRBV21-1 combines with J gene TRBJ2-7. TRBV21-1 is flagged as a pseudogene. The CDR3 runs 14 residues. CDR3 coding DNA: TGTGCCAGCAGCAAAGCCCCCCGGCGCCACGAGCAGTACTTC. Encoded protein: CASSKAPRRHEQYF.

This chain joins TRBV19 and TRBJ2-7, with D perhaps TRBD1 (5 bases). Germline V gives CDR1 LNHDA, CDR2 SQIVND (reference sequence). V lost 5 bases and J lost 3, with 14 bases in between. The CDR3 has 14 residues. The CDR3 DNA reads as TGTGCCAGTAGTGGGGCATCCACATACTACGAGCAGTACTTC. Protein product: CASSGASTYYEQYF.

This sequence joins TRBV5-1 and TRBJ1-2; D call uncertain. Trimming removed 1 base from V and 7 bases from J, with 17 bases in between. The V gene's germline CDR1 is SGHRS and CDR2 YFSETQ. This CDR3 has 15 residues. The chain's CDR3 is CASSLLGIGAIGYTF. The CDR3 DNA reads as TGCGCCAGCAGCTTGTTAGGGATCGGAGCTATTGGCTACACCTTC.

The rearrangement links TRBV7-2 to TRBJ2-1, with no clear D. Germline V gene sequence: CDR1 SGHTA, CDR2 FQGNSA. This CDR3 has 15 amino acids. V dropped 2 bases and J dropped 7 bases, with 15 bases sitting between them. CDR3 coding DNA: TGTGCCAGCAGCTTATCCGGGCCCTTAGGGAATGAGCAGTTCTTC. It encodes CASSLSGPLGNEQFF. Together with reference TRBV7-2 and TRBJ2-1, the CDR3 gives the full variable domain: GAGVSQSPSNKVTEKGKDVELRCDPISGHTALYWYRQSLGQGLEFLIYFQGNSAPDKSGLPSDRFSAERTGGSVSTLTIQRTQQEDSAVYLCASSLSGPLGNEQFFGPGTRLTVL.

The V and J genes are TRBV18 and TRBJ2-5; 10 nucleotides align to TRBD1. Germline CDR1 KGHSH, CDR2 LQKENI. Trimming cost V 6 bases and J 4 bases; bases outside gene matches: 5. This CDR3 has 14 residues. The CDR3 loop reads CASSEGQGLETQYF. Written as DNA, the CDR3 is TGTGCCAGCTCCGAGGGACAGGGGTTAGAGACCCAGTACTTC. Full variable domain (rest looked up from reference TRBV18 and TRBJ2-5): NAGVMQNPRHLVRRRGQEARLRCSPMKGHSHVYWYRQLPEEGLKFMVYLQKENIIDESGMPKERFSAEFPKEGPSILRIQQVVRGDSAAYFCASSEGQGLETQYFGPGTRLLVL.

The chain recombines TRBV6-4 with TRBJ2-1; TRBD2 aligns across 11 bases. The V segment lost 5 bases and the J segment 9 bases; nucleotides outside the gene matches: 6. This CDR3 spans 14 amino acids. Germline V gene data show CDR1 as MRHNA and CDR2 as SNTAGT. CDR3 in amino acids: CASSLLAGAGEQFF. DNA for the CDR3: TGTGCCAGCAGTCTACTAGCGGGGGCGGGTGAGCAGTTCTTC.

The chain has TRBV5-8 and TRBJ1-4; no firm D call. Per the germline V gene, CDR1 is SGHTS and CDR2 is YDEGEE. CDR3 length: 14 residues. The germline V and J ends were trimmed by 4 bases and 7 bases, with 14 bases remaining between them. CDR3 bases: TGTGCCAGCAGCCCCAATTACCCTTCTGAAAAACTGTTTTTT. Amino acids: CASSPNYPSEKLFF.

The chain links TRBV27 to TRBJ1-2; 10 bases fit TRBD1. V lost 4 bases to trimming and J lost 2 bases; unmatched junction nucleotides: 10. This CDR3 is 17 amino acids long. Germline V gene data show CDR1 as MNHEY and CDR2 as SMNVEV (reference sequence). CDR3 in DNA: TGTGCCAGCAGTTCTTCCGGGACAGGGGTTAGGAACTATGGCTACACCTTC. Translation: CASSSSGTGVRNYGYTF.

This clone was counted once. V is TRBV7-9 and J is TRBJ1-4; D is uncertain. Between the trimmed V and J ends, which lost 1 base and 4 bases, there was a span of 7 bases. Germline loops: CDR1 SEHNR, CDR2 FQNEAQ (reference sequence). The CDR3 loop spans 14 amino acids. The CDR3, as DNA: TGTGCCAGCAGCTTAGGGCGGATTAATGAAAAACTGTTTTTT. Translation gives CASSLGRINEKLFF.

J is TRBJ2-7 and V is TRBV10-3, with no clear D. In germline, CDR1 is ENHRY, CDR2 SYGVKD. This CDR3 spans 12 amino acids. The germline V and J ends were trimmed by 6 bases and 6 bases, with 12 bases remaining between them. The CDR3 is CAIREGIGEQYF. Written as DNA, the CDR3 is TGTGCCATCAGGGAAGGGATCGGCGAGCAGTACTTC.

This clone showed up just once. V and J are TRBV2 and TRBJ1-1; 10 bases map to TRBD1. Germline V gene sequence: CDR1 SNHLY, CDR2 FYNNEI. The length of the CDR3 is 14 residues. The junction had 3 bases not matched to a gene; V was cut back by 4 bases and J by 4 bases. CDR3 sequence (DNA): TGTGCCAGCAGTGGCCGGACAGGGGGCACTGAAGCTTTCTTT. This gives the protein CASSGRTGGTEAFF.

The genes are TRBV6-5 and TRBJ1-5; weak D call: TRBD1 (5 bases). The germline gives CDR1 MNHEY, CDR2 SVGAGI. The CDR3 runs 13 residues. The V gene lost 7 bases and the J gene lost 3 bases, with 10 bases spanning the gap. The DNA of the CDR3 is TGTGCCAGCATACAGGCCTTCAATCAGCCCCAGCATTTT. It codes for CASIQAFNQPQHF.

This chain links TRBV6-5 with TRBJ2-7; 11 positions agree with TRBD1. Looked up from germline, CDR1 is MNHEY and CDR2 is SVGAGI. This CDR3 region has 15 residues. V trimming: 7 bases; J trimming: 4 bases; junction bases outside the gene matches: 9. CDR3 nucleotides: TGTGCCAGCACCAAAGGGGACAGGGGGGCTTACGAGCAGTACTTC. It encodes CASTKGDRGAYEQYF.

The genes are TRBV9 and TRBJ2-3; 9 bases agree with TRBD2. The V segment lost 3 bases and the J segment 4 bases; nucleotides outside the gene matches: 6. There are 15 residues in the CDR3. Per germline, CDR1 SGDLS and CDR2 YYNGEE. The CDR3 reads CASSGSGRGADTQYF. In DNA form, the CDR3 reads TGTGCCAGCAGCGGTAGCGGGAGAGGTGCAGATACGCAGTATTTT. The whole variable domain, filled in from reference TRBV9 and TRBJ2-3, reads DSGVTQTPKHLITATGQRVTLRCSPRSGDLSVYWYQQSLDQGLQFLIQYYNGEERAKGNILERFSAQQFPDLHSELNLSSLELGDSALYFCASSGSGRGADTQYFGPGTRLTVL.

CDR3: CASSYKGRGIYNEQFF. CDR3 DNA sequence: TGTGCCAGCAGTTACAAAGGACGCGGGATATACAATGAGCAGTTCTTC. The V and J genes are TRBV6-5 and TRBJ2-1, with a possible D match to TRBD2 (6 bases). The germline V and J ends were trimmed by 2 bases and 4 bases, with 15 bases remaining between them. Germline V lookup: CDR1 MNHEY, CDR2 SVGAGI. The CDR3 runs to 16 residues.

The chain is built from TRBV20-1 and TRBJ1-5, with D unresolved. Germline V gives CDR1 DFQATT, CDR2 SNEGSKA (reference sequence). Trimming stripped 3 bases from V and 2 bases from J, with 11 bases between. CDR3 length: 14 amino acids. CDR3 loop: CSASSRDGNQPQHF. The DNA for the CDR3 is TGCAGTGCTAGTTCGCGTGACGGCAATCAGCCCCAGCATTTT.

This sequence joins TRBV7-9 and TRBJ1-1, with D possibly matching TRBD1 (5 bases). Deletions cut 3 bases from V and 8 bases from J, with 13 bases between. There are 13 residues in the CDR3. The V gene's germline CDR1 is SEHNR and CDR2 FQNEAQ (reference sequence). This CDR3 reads CASSFRDLREAFF. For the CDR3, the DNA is TGTGCCAGCAGCTTCCGGGACCTAAGAGAAGCTTTCTTT.

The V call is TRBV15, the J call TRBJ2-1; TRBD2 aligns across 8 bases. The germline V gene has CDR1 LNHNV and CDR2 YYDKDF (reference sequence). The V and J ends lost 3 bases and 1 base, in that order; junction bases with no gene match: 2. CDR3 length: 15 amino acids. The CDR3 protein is CATSSSGESYNEQFF. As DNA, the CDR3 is TGTGCCACCAGCAGTAGCGGGGAGTCCTACAATGAGCAGTTCTTC.

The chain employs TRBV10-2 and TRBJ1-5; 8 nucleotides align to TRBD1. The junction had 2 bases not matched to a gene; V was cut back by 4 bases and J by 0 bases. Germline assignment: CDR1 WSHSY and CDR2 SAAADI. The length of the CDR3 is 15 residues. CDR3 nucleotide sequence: TGCGCCAGCAGTGGGACAGGGAATAGCAATCAGCCCCAGCATTTT. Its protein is CASSGTGNSNQPQHF.

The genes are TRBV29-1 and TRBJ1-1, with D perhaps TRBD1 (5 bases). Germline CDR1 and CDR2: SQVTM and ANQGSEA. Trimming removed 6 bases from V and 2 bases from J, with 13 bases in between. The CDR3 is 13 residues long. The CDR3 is CSVIRDGNTEAFF. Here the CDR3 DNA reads TGCAGCGTCATCCGGGACGGTAACACTGAAGCTTTCTTT.

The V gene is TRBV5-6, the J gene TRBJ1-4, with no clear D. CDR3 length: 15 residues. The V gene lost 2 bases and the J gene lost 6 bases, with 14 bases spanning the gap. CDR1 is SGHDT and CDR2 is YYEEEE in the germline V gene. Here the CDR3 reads CASSLRTGGHEKLFF. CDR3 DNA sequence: TGTGCCAGCAGCTTACGGACGGGAGGGCATGAAAAACTGTTTTTT.